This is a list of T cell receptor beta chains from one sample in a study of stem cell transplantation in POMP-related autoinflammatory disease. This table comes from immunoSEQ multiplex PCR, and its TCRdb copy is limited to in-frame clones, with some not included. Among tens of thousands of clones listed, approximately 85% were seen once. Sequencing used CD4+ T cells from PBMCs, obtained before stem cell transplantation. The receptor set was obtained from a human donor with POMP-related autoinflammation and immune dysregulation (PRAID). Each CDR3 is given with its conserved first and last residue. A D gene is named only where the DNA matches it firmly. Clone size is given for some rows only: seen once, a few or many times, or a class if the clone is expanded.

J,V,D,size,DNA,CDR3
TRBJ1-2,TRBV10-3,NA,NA,TGTGCCATCAGTGAGTCTAGGACATCTGGCTACACCTTC,CAISESRTSGYTF
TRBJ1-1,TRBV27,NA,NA,TGTGCCAGCAGTGTTCTCATAGGGGAGTACACTGAAGCTTTCTTT,CASSVLIGEYTEAFF
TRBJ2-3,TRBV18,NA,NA,TGTGCCAGCTCACAAAGAGGGGAGGATACGCAGTATTTT,CASSQRGEDTQYF
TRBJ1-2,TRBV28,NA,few,TGTGCCAGCAGTTCCTATGGCTACACCTTC,CASSSYGYTF
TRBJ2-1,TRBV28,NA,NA,TGTGCCAGCAGCGCTCCACCCGGGGACATCCACAATGAGCAGTTCTTC,CASSAPPGDIHNEQFF
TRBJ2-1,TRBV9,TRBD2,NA,TGTGCCAGCAGCGACCTTAGCGGGAGGGCCGGTGAGCAGTTCTTC,CASSDLSGRAGEQFF
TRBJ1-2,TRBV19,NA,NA,TGTGCCAGTAGTCCTGGGCAGCGGTCAAGCTACACCTTC,CASSPGQRSSYTF
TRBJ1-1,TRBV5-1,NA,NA,TGCGCCAGCAGCTTGGATCCAGGGACGAACACTGAAGCTTTCTTT,CASSLDPGTNTEAFF
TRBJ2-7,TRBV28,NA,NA,TGTGCCAGCAGTTTACCCCGTCCCTCCTACGAGCAGTACTTC,CASSLPRPSYEQYF
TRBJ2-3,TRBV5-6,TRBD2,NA,TGTGCCAGCAGCCGGAGCGTTAGCGGGACTGAAACGCAGTATTTT,CASSRSVSGTETQYF
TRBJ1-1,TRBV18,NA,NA,TGTGCCAGCTTAACACAGGGTGGGGGAACTGAAGCTTTCTTT,CASLTQGGGTEAFF
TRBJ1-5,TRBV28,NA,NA,TGTGCCAGCAGCCTTGGGGTCGTACGGATCAATCAGCCCCAGCATTTT,CASSLGVVRINQPQHF